This TCR beta chain was identified during a study of shared clonotypes between healthy human individuals. Study at large: Aged between 18 and 49, the donors were a couple of women and a few men.

The protocol was immunoSEQ multiplex PCR, while the TCRdb copy is restricted to in-frame clones and leaves out a portion. The table has about 580,000 clones, roughly 98% seen once. Study-wide results and caveats: Non-shared clonotypes were found to have lower generation probabilities than the clonotypes that were shared by all four of the sorted-subset donors.

Points on this clone: Its antigen remains unidentified.

CD8 cells classed as naive were CD45RO-negative and positively selected for CCR7, excluding terminally differentiated effector memory CD45RA+ cells. The clonotype comes from a man in his thirties or forties in good health. Specimen: naive CD8+ T cells sorted from blood.

Here the CDR3 DNA reads TGTGCCAGCAGTCCTACTCCAGGGGGCGCAGGTCAGCCCCAGCATTTT. Protein product: CASSPTPGGAGQPQHF. The genes are TRBV27 and TRBJ1-5; 8 bases align to TRBD1. In germline, CDR1 is MNHEY, CDR2 SMNVEV (reference sequence). With 5 bases clipped from V and 6 bases from J, the junction kept 12 bases outside the gene matches. This CDR3 comprises 16 residues.